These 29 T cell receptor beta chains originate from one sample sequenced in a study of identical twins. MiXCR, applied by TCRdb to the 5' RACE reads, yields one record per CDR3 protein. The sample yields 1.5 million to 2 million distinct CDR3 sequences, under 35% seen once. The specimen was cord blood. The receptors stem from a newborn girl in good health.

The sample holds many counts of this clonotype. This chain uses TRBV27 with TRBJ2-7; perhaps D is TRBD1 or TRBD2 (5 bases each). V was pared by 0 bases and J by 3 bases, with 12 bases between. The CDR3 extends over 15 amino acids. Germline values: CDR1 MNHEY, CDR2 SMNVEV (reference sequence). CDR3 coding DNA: TGTGCCAGCAGTTTATCGAGGGCAGGGATCTACGAGCAGTACTTC. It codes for CASSLSRAGIYEQYF.

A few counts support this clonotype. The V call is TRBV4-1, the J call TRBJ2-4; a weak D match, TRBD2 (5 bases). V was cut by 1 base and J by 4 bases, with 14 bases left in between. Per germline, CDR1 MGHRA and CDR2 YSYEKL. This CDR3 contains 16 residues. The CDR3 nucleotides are TGCGCCAGCAGCCAAGTGCTCGGACTTCAGAAAAACATTCAGTACTTC. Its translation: CASSQVLGLQKNIQYF.

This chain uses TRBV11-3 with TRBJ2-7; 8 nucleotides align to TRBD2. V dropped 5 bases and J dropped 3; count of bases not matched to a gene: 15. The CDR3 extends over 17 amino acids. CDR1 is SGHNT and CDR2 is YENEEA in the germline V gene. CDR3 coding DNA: TGTGCCAGCAGCCTTACCTGGACTAGCCCGAAGGTCTACGAGCAGTACTTC. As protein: CASSLTWTSPKVYEQYF.

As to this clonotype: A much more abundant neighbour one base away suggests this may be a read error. The CDR3 bases are TGTGCCAGCAGTAATCTAGTGGGGGGTTACAATGAGCAGTTCTTC. Protein product: CASSNLVGGYNEQFF. This sequence joins TRBV12-3 or TRBV12-4 and TRBJ2-1; D is perhaps TRBD2 (6 bases). This CDR3 region has 15 residues. Trimming removed 5 bases from V and 4 bases from J, with 15 bases in between.

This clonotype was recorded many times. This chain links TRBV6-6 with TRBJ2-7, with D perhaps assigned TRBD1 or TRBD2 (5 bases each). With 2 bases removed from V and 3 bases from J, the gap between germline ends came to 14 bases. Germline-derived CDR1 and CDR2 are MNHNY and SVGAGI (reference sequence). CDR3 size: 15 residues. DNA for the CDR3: TGTGCCAGCAGTTACACAGACCGGGGCGACTACGAGCAGTACTTC. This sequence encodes CASSYTDRGDYEQYF.

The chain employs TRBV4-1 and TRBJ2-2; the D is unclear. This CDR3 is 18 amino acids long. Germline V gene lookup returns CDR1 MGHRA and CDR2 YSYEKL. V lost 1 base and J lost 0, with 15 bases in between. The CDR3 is CASSQVISKVANTGELFF. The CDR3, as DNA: TGCGCCAGCAGCCAAGTGATCAGCAAGGTTGCGAACACCGGGGAGCTGTTTTTT.

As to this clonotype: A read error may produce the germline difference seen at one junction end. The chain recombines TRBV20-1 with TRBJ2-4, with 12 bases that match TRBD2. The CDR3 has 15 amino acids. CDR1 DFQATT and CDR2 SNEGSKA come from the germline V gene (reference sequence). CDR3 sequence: CSAPTSGGAENIQYF. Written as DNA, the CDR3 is TGCAGTGCTCCGACTAGCGGGGGAGCCGAAAACATTCAGTACTTC.

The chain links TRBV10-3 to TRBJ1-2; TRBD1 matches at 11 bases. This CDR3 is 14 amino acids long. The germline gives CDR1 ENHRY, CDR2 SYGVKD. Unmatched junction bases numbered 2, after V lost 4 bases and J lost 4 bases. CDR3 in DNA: TGTGCCATCAGTGGAGGGACAGGGGGCTATGGCTACACCTTC. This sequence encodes CAISGGTGGYGYTF.

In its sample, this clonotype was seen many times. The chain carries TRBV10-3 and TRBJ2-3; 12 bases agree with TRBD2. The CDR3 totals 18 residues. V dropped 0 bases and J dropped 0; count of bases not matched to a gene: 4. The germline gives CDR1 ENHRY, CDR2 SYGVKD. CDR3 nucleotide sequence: TGTGCCATCAGTGAGTCGAGCGGGACTAGCGGGAGCACAGATACGCAGTATTTT. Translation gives CAISESSGTSGSTDTQYF.

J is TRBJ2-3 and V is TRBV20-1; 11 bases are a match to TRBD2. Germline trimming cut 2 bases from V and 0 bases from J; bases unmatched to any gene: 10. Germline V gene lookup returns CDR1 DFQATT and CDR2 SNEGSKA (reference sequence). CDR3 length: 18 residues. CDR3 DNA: TGCAGTGCTAGATTAGGACTAGCGGGCCCTACTAGCACAGATACGCAGTATTTT. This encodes CSARLGLAGPTSTDTQYF.

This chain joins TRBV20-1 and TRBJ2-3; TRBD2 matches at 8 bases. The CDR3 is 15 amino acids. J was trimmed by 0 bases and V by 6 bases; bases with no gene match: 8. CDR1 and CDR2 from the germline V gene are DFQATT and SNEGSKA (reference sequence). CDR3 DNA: TGCAGTGCCAGACCGGGGGGGCCTAGCACAGATACGCAGTATTTT. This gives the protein CSARPGGPSTDTQYF.

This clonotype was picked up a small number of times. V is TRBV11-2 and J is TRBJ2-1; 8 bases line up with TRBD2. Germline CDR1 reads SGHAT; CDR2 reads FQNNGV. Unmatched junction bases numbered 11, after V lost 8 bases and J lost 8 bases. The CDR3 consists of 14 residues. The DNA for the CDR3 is TGTGCCAGCGGCTGGGGACTAGTCATCCATGAGCAGTTCTTC. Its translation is CASGWGLVIHEQFF.

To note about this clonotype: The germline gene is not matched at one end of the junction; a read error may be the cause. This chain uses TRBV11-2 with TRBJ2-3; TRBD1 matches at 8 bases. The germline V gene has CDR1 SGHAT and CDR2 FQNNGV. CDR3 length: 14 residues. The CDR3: CAGSYRDRLDTQYF. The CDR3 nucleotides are TGTGCCGGCAGCTACCGGGACAGGCTGGATACGCAGTATTTT.

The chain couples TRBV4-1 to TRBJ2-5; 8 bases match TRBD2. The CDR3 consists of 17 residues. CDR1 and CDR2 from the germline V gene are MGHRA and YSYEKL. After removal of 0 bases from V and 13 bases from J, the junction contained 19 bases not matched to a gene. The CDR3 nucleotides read TGCGCCAGCAGCCAAGATTACCCGGCGAGCGGGAGCTACGAGCGGTACTTC. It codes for CASSQDYPASGSYERYF.

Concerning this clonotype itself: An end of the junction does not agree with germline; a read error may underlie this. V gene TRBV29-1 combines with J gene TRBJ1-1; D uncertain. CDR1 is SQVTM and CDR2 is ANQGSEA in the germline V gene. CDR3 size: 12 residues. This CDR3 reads CSVEGWNTEAFF. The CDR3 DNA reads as TGCAGCGTGGAAGGATGGAACACTGAAGCTTTCTTT.

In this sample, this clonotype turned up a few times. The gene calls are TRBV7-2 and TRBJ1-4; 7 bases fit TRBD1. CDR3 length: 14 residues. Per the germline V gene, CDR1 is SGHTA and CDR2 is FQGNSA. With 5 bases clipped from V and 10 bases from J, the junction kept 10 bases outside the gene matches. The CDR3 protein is CASSPRQGGGKLFF. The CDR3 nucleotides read TGTGCCAGCAGCCCACGACAGGGAGGGGGAAAACTGTTTTTT.

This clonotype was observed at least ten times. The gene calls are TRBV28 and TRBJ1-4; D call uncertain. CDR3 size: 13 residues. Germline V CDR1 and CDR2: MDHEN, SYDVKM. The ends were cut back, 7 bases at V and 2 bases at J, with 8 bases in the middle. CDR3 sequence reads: CASTLVTNEKLFF. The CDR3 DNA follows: TGTGCCAGCACTCTCGTCACTAATGAAAAACTGTTTTTT.

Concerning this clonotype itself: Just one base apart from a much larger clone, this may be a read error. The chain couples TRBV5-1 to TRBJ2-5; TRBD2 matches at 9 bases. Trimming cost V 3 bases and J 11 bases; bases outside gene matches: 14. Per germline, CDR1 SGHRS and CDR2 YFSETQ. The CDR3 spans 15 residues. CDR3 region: CASSSGTSPYNEQYF. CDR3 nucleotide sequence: TGCGCCAGCAGCTCCGGGACTAGCCCCTACAATGAGCAGTACTTC.

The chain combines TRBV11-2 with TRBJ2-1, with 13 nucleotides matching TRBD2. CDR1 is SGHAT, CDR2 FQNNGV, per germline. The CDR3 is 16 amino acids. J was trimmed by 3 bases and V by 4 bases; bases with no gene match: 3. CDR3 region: CASSSTSGGNYNEQFF. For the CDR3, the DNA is TGTGCCAGCAGCTCGACTAGCGGGGGGAACTACAATGAGCAGTTCTTC.

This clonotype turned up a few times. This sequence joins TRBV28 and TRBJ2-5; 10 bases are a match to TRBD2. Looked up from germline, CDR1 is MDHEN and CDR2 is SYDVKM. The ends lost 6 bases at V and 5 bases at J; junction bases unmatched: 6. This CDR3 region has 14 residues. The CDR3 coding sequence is TGTGCCAGCAGCCCTCCGACTAGCGGGGAGACCCAGTACTTC. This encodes CASSPPTSGETQYF.

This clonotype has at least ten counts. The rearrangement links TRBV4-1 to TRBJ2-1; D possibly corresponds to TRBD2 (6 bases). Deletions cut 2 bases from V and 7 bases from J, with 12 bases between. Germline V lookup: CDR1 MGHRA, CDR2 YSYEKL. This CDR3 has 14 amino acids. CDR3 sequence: CASSQLTSRNEQFF. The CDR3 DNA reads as TGCGCCAGCAGCCAATTAACTAGCCGAAATGAGCAGTTCTTC.

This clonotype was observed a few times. The CDR3 loop reads CASSQTGAAGVEQYF. For the CDR3, the DNA is TGTGCCAGCAGTCAAACAGGGGCCGCTGGGGTCGAGCAGTACTTC. J is TRBJ2-5 and V is TRBV12-3 or TRBV12-4; 7 nucleotides match TRBD1. The end of the DNA is better explained by TRBJ2-7, so the J call may be wrong. The CDR3 is made up of 15 amino acids.

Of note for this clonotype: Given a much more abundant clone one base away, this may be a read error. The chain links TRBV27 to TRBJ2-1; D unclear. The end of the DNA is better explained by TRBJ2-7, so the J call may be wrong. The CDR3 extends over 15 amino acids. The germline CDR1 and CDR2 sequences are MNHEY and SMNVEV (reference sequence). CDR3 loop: CASSRLVPSYNEQYF. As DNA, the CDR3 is TGTGCCAGCAGTCGTTTAGTCCCCTCCTACAATGAGCAGTACTTC.

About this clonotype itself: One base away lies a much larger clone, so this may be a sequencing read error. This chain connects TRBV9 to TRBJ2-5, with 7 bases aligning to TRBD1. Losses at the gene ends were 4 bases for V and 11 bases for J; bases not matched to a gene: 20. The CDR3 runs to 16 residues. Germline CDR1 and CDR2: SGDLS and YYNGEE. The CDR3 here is CASSSIDRTGNNEQYF. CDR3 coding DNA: TGTGCCAGCAGCTCGATAGACCGGACAGGAAACAATGAGCAGTACTTC.

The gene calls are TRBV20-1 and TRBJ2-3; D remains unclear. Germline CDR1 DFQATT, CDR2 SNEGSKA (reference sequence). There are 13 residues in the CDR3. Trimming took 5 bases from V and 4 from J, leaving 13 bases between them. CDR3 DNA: TGCAGTGCTCCAATATACAACGCAGATACGCAGTATTTT. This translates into CSAPIYNADTQYF.

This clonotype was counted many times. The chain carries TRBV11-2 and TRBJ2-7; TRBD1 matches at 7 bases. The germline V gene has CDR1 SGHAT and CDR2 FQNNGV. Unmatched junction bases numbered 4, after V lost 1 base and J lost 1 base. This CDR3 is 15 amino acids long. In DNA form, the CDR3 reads TGTGCCAGCAGCTTAGGCTCGACAGGGTCCTACGAGCAGTACTTC. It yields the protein CASSLGSTGSYEQYF.

This chain's CDR3 is CASSQDPTGYDTEAFF. As DNA, the CDR3 is TGTGCCAGCAGCCAAGACCCAACAGGTTATGACACTGAAGCTTTCTTT. The rearrangement links TRBV3-1 to TRBJ1-1; weak D call: TRBD1 (5 bases). Germline lookup yields CDR1 LGHDT and CDR2 YNNKEL (reference sequence). The V gene lost 0 bases and the J gene lost 3 bases, with 14 bases spanning the gap. This CDR3 comprises 16 residues. The complete variable domain, with remaining parts taken from reference TRBV3-1 and TRBJ1-1, reads DTAVSQTPKYLVTQMGNDKSIKCEQNLGHDTMYWYKQDSKKFLKIMFSYNNKELIINETVPNRFSPKSPDKAHLNLHINSLELGDSAVYFCASSQDPTGYDTEAFFGQGTRLTVV.

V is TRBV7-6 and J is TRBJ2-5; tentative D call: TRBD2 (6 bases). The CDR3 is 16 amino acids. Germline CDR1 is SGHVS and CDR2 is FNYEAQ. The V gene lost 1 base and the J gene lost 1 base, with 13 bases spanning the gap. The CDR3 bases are TGTGCCAGCAGCTTAGGGATCGGGACTTCCCAAGAGACCCAGTACTTC. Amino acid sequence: CASSLGIGTSQETQYF.

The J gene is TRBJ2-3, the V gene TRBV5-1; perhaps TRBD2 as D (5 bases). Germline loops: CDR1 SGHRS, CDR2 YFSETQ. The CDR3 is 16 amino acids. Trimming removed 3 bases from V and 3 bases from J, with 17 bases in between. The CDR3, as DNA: TGCGCCAGCAGCTCCCGCGGAGGCCCCAGTACAGATACGCAGTATTTT. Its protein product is CASSSRGGPSTDTQYF.